Each of the 29 T cell receptor beta chains below was sequenced from the same sample in a study of blood T cells in healthy people across ages. Sample-barcoded 5' priming and a J-beta primer mix drove a second PCR of 7 to 11 cycles. TCRdb fed the 5' RACE reads into MiXCR, producing one record per CDR3 protein. The table shows a few hundred thousand distinct CDR3 sequences, with about 25% occurring only once. The sample was blood. These receptors came from a woman aged 70-85 years in good health.

This chain connects TRBV6-5 to TRBJ2-2, with D unresolved. Germline CDR1 and CDR2: MNHEY and SVGAGI. This CDR3 has 15 residues. V lost 2 bases and J 4 bases, leaving 11 bases between the germline ends. CDR3 residues: CASSYEAGSTGELFF. Here the CDR3 DNA reads TGTGCCAGCAGTTACGAAGCTGGAAGCACCGGGGAGCTGTTTTTT.

The V call is TRBV20-1, the J call TRBJ2-3; 9 nucleotides align to TRBD2. Germline V lookup: CDR1 DFQATT, CDR2 SNEGSKA (reference sequence). V was pared by 5 bases and J by 5 bases, with 8 bases of the junction left unmatched. The CDR3 is made up of 14 amino acids. CDR3 amino acids: CSALRRGGRDTQYF. In DNA, the CDR3 is TGCAGTGCTCTCCGGCGGGGGGGTAGAGATACGCAGTATTTT.

This clonotype was seen a handful of times. The chain has TRBV7-9 and TRBJ2-7, with D possibly matching TRBD1 (5 bases). From germline, CDR1 is SEHNR and CDR2 FQNEAQ (reference sequence). The CDR3 consists of 14 residues. V was trimmed by 7 bases and J by 4 bases, leaving 17 bases between them. The CDR3 region is CASTWGFGLYEQYF. CDR3 bases: TGTGCCAGCACTTGGGGCTTCGGCCTATACGAGCAGTACTTC.

The chain uses TRBV14 and TRBJ1-1; D unresolved. The CDR3 contains 13 residues. V was cut by 0 bases and J by 1 base, with 3 bases left in between. Germline CDR1 reads SGHDN; CDR2 reads FVKESK. Here the CDR3 reads CASSQESNTEAFF. The CDR3 nucleotides read TGTGCCAGCAGCCAAGAATCGAACACTGAAGCTTTCTTT.

The chain combines TRBV19 with TRBJ1-2; tentatively, D is TRBD1 (6 bases). V was trimmed by 6 bases and J by 8 bases, leaving 16 bases between them. This CDR3 region has 13 residues. Germline V gene lookup returns CDR1 LNHDA and CDR2 SQIVND (reference sequence). The CDR3 nucleotides are TGTGCCAGTAGATTACAGGGACTTTACGGCTACACCTTC. Amino acid sequence: CASRLQGLYGYTF.

The chain uses TRBV5-1 and TRBJ2-7; D is perhaps TRBD1 or TRBD2 (6 bases each). There are 14 residues in the CDR3. V lost 0 bases and J 5 bases, leaving 12 bases between the germline ends. CDR1 is SGHRS, CDR2 YFSETQ, per germline. This CDR3 reads CASSLVGGSHEQYF. CDR3 bases: TGCGCCAGCAGCTTGGTGGGGGGCAGCCACGAGCAGTACTTC.

V is TRBV9 and J is TRBJ2-3; 9 bases map to TRBD2. The CDR3 length is 19 residues. Trimming took 4 bases from V and 0 from J; bases not matched to a gene: 15. Looked up from germline, CDR1 is SGDLS and CDR2 is YYNGEE. CDR3: CASSPLDSGGAFSTDTQYF. The DNA of the CDR3 is TGTGCCAGCAGCCCCCTAGATAGCGGGGGCGCCTTTAGCACAGATACGCAGTATTTT.

J is TRBJ2-3 and V is TRBV2, with 7 bases matching TRBD1. CDR3 length equals 15 residues. With V trimmed by 4 bases and J by 9 bases, 13 bases remained unmatched. Germline assignment: CDR1 SNHLY and CDR2 FYNNEI. CDR3 sequence reads: CASSANGQARGTQYF. The CDR3 DNA is TGTGCCAGCAGTGCTAACGGACAGGCCCGAGGAACGCAGTATTTT.

There are a few counts of this clonotype. The genes are TRBV12-3 or TRBV12-4 and TRBJ2-5; TRBD2 matches 12 bases. V lost 11 bases, J lost 4 bases, and 8 bases stayed unmatched. This CDR3 comprises 14 residues. The CDR3 region has the DNA TGTGCCGTGAGACTAGCGGGGGCCGGAGAGACCCAGTACTTC. Amino acid sequence: CAVRLAGAGETQYF.

The chain carries TRBV14 and TRBJ1-6; a possible D gene is TRBD1 (5 bases). Looked up from germline, CDR1 is SGHDN and CDR2 is FVKESK. Trimming removed 0 bases at V and 9 bases at J, with 12 bases between. This CDR3 has 15 amino acids. The CDR3 DNA is TGTGCCAGCAGCCAAGATGGGGGTCTGAGTTCACCCCTCCACTTT. This sequence encodes CASSQDGGLSSPLHF.

A remark on this clonotype: One end of the junction varies from germline; a read error may be responsible. V and J are TRBV12-3 or TRBV12-4 and TRBJ1-2; D possibly corresponds to TRBD1 (5 bases). This CDR3 contains 12 residues. The CDR3 bases are TGTGCCAGCAGAATGACAGCCTATGGCTACATCTTC. It specifies CASRMTAYGYIF.

Points on this clonotype: Since the CDR3 does not end with the conserved phenylalanine or tryptophan, this likely comes from a read error. The chain has TRBV6-5 and TRBJ2-5; 9 bases fit TRBD1. The CDR3 is 13 residues long. Germline CDR1 MNHEY, CDR2 SVGAGI. V trimming: 5 bases; J trimming: 11 bases; junction bases outside the gene matches: 9. CDR3 nucleotide sequence: TGTGCCAGCAGTAAATCCGGACAGGGGAAGCAGTACGTC. Encoded protein: CASSKSGQGKQYV.

The sample holds a few counts of this clonotype. J is TRBJ1-2 and V is TRBV10-3; 7 positions match TRBD1. The CDR3 is made up of 14 amino acids. Trimming took 9 bases from V and 7 from J; bases not matched to a gene: 14. Germline CDR1 is ENHRY and CDR2 is SYGVKD. The CDR3 loop is CAIFTGDSLSGYTF. CDR3 in DNA: TGTGCCATTTTTACTGGGGACAGCCTATCTGGCTACACCTTC.

The chain combines TRBV5-1 with TRBJ2-3, with 9 positions matching TRBD2. There are 15 residues in the CDR3. V gave up 3 bases and J gave up 2 bases; unmatched junction bases: 4. Looked up from germline, CDR1 is SGHRS and CDR2 is YFSETQ. The CDR3 DNA reads as TGCGCCAGCAGCTACTTAGCGGGGGCCACAGATACGCAGTATTTT. It specifies CASSYLAGATDTQYF.

This clonotype was seen more than once but under ten times. The rearrangement joins TRBV30 to TRBJ2-7, with TRBD1 matching 8 bases. The CDR3 contains 15 residues. Germline CDR1 is GTSNPN and CDR2 is SVGIG (reference sequence). V was clipped by 0 bases and J by 4 bases; unmatched bases: 8. This CDR3 is CAWSVPQGAKYEQYF. In DNA form, the CDR3 reads TGTGCCTGGAGTGTACCCCAGGGGGCTAAGTACGAGCAGTACTTC.

The CDR3 nucleotides are TGCAGTGCTAACCGACTAGCGGGGGGGGATAATGAGCAGTTCTTC. This gives the protein CSANRLAGGDNEQFF. The V gene is TRBV20-1, the J gene TRBJ2-1, with 14 nucleotides matching TRBD2. Germline V lookup: CDR1 DFQATT, CDR2 SNEGSKA (reference sequence). The CDR3 contains 15 residues. V was clipped by 4 bases and J by 7 bases; unmatched bases: 6.

This clonotype was seen a few times. This chain uses TRBV5-1 with TRBJ1-2; weak D call: TRBD1 (6 bases). This CDR3 comprises 14 residues. Between the trimmed V and J ends, which lost 0 bases and 8 bases, there was a span of 14 bases. In germline, CDR1 is SGHRS, CDR2 YFSETQ. Written as DNA, the CDR3 is TGCGCCAGCAGCTTGGATCCGGGGGGCGGCGGCTACACCTTC. This encodes CASSLDPGGGGYTF.

This clonotype has a handful of counts. The J gene is TRBJ1-1, the V gene TRBV15; TRBD1 matches at 8 bases. This CDR3 spans 14 amino acids. V shed 4 bases, J shed 6 bases, and the junction held 7 bases outside the gene matches. CDR1 is LNHNV and CDR2 is YYDKDF in the germline V gene (reference sequence). The CDR3 spells CATSISDRGAEAFF. Here the CDR3 DNA reads TGTGCCACCAGCATTTCCGACAGGGGTGCTGAAGCTTTCTTT.

This clonotype was observed a handful of times. The chain carries TRBV20-1 and TRBJ2-1, with TRBD2 identical over 8 bases. J lost 0 bases, V lost 6 bases, and 10 bases had no gene match. Germline V gives CDR1 DFQATT, CDR2 SNEGSKA (reference sequence). CDR3 length equals 16 residues. The CDR3 reads CSAITSGLSSYNEQFF. The CDR3 bases are TGCAGTGCGATCACTAGCGGCCTGAGCTCCTACAATGAGCAGTTCTTC.

This sequence joins TRBV3-1 and TRBJ1-5; 7 nucleotides agree with TRBD1. Germline V gene data show CDR1 as LGHDT and CDR2 as YNNKEL (reference sequence). The CDR3 runs to 14 residues. With 1 base clipped from V and 9 bases from J, the junction kept 6 bases outside the gene matches. The CDR3 region is CASSQGLQGRPQHF. CDR3 coding DNA: TGTGCCAGCAGCCAAGGTTTACAGGGGAGGCCCCAGCATTTT.

V usage is TRBV5-1 and J usage is TRBJ2-1, with D tentatively TRBD2 (5 bases). This CDR3 has 15 amino acids. V was clipped by 2 bases and J by 0 bases, with 9 bases between them. CDR1 is SGHRS, CDR2 YFSETQ, per germline. The CDR3 sequence is CASSFDGVSYNEQFF. The CDR3 DNA reads as TGCGCCAGCAGCTTCGACGGGGTCTCCTACAATGAGCAGTTCTTC.

This clonotype was counted ten times or more. The chain couples TRBV5-1 to TRBJ1-6; D gene uncertain. CDR1 SGHRS and CDR2 YFSETQ come from the germline V gene. The CDR3 loop spans 14 amino acids. V lost 4 bases to trimming and J lost 6 bases, with 11 bases between them. Here the CDR3 DNA reads TGCGCCAGCAGCGACGGATTGGGTAATTCACCCCTCCACTTT. It translates to CASSDGLGNSPLHF.

The CDR3 DNA follows: TGTGCCAGCAGTGAATACTCTCAGCCCCAGCATTTT. This codes for CASSEYSQPQHF. The chain couples TRBV2 to TRBJ1-5; D is unresolved. Deletions cut 2 bases from V and 6 bases from J, with 5 bases between. From germline, CDR1 is SNHLY and CDR2 FYNNEI. This CDR3 is 12 amino acids long.

The genes are TRBV7-2 and TRBJ1-2, with unresolved D. CDR1 SGHTA and CDR2 FQGNSA come from the germline V gene. CDR3 length: 14 residues. Trimming removed 1 base at V and 4 bases at J, with 10 bases between. The chain's CDR3 is CASSLGAPSYGYTF. CDR3 sequence (DNA): TGTGCCAGCAGCTTAGGGGCACCAAGCTATGGCTACACCTTC.

The rearrangement uses TRBV29-1 and TRBJ2-5; the D is unclear. The V end lost 4 bases, the J end lost 3 bases, and 18 bases lay between the germline ends. The CDR3 runs 15 residues. Germline CDR1 is SQVTM and CDR2 is ANQGSEA. The CDR3, as DNA: TGCAGCGTTGTTTCGCCACGACTGTCTAAAGAGACCCAGTACTTC. It specifies CSVVSPRLSKETQYF. The variable domain in full, with the rest retrieved from reference TRBV29-1 and TRBJ2-5, is SAVISQKPSRDICQRGTSLTIQCQVDSQVTMMFWYRQQPGQSLTLIATANQGSEATYESGFVIDKFPISRPNLTFSTLTVSNMSPEDSSIYLCSVVSPRLSKETQYFGPGTRLLVL.

The V gene is TRBV6-5, the J gene TRBJ2-3; a weak D match, TRBD2 (6 bases). The CDR3 contains 14 residues. Between the trimmed V and J ends, which lost 0 bases and 8 bases, there was a span of 12 bases. Germline V gene data show CDR1 as MNHEY and CDR2 as SVGAGI. CDR3 in amino acids: CASSYSRLGGTQYF. CDR3 coding DNA: TGTGCCAGCAGTTACTCGAGACTGGGGGGTACGCAGTATTTT.

The chain combines TRBV4-2 with TRBJ1-4; 9 bases align to TRBD1. Trimming at V came to 0 bases and at J to 10 bases, leaving 6 bases not matched to a gene. CDR1 LGHNA and CDR2 YNFKEQ come from the germline V gene. The CDR3 runs 15 residues. The CDR3 DNA reads TGTGCCAGCAGCCAAGAGGGACAGGGAAGTGGAAAACTGTTTTTT. Its translation is CASSQEGQGSGKLFF.

This chain connects TRBV12-3 or TRBV12-4 to TRBJ1-4; perhaps TRBD1 as D (5 bases). V lost 7 bases and J 4 bases, leaving 13 bases between the germline ends. The CDR3 consists of 14 residues. CDR3: CASTRPGFNEKLFF. The CDR3 DNA is TGTGCCAGCACCCGGCCAGGGTTTAATGAAAAACTGTTTTTT.

This clonotype has only a few counts. At one of its ends the junction is not consistent with the germline gene, which may arise from a read error. This chain links TRBV7-9 with TRBJ2-3; 7 bases align to TRBD1. The CDR3 covers 20 residues. CDR1 and CDR2 from the germline V gene are SEHNR and FQNEAQ (reference sequence). This CDR3 is CASSLGPGQSSRPSERAQYF. CDR3 coding DNA: TGTGCCAGCAGTTTAGGACCGGGACAGTCATCCAGACCCTCCGAACGGGCGCAGTATTTT.